The rows below give T cell receptor beta chains drawn from one sample of a study of blood T cell repertoires in COVID-19. Sequenced by immunoSEQ multiplex PCR; TCRdb stores in-frame clones only, minus some. The sample lists around 150,000 clones, over 75% seen once, with over 9.5% in the top ten. The specimen was peripheral blood. Receptors originate from a man in his 60s with active or convalescent COVID-19. Each CDR3 is given with its conserved first and last residue.

v_call,j_call,cdr3_aa
TRBV5-1,TRBJ1-4,CASSRTGPNEKLFF
TRBV30,TRBJ1-5,CAWSTARTGGGQPQHF
TRBV4-1,TRBJ2-7,CASSHGRDTEQYF
TRBV11-1,TRBJ1-3,CASSLGGSGNTIYF
TRBV2,TRBJ2-5,CASRDEGLETQYF
TRBV6-5,TRBJ2-1,CASSYLRGYEQFF
TRBV2,TRBJ2-6,CASRGSGRVPSGANVLTF
TRBV11-2,TRBJ1-1,CASSIEGDMNTEAFF
TRBV2,TRBJ2-7,CASSTVGGDYNEQYF
TRBV10-2,TRBJ2-7,CASRGGLAYEQYF
TRBV19,TRBJ2-3,CASSLTSGRISTDTQYF
TRBV4-3,TRBJ2-7,CASSQDRAYEQYF
TRBV2,TRBJ2-3,CANRAGLAGTDTQYF
TRBV4-1,TRBJ2-5,CASRDPWTDQETQYF
TRBV5-1,TRBJ2-7,CASSLAGDSSYEQYF
TRBV7-3,TRBJ2-2,CASSLLYVASGENTGELFF
TRBV5-1,TRBJ2-3,CASSLARGGRENTDTQYF
TRBV15,TRBJ2-3,CATSRDVLGIRDTQYF
TRBV7-6,TRBJ2-3,CASSLGLGRGDTQYF